Shown below are 20 T cell receptor beta chains from a single sample sequenced in a study of shared clonotypes between healthy human individuals. Assay: immunoSEQ multiplex PCR; the TCRdb copy retains only in-frame clones and omits some. The sample includes under 850,000 clones, about 92% of them seen just once. CD45RO-negative CD8 cells positively selected for CCR7 made up the naive population, which excluded terminally differentiated effector memory CD45RA+ cells. Source material: naive CD8+ T cells sorted from blood. The receptor set was obtained from a man aged 30 to 45 in good health.

This clone came up once. The J gene is TRBJ2-1, the V gene TRBV11-2; 8 positions agree with TRBD2. The junction had 2 bases not matched to a gene; V was cut back by 5 bases and J by 5 bases. There are 13 residues in the CDR3. CDR1 SGHAT and CDR2 FQNNGV come from the germline V gene. The CDR3 region is CASSNSGNNEQFF. The CDR3 DNA reads TGTGCCAGCAGCAATAGCGGGAACAATGAGCAGTTCTTC.

The V and J genes are TRBV7-9 and TRBJ2-4, with unresolved D. CDR3 size: 14 residues. From germline, CDR1 is SEHNR and CDR2 FQNEAQ (reference sequence). Trimming removed 0 bases from V and 4 bases from J, with 7 bases in between. This CDR3 is CASSLAGGKNIQYF. The CDR3 bases are TGTGCCAGCAGCTTAGCAGGTGGGAAAAACATTCAGTACTTC. Combining the CDR3 with reference TRBV7-9 and TRBJ2-4 gives the whole variable domain DTGVSQNPRHKITKRGQNVTFRCDPISEHNRLYWYRQTLGQGPEFLTYFQNEAQLEKSRLLSDRFSAERPKGSFSTLEIQRTEQGDSAMYLCASSLAGGKNIQYFGAGTRLSVL.

The CDR3 bases are TGTGCCAGCAGTGGGGACAGGATCAATCAGCCCCAGCATTTT. Translation gives CASSGDRINQPQHF. The gene calls are TRBV28 and TRBJ1-5, with 8 bases lining up with TRBD1. V dropped 5 bases and J dropped 3; count of bases not matched to a gene: 3. CDR3 length: 14 residues. The germline gives CDR1 MDHEN, CDR2 SYDVKM.

Points on this clone: Other DNA sequences in this specimen translate into the identical CDR3. The chain employs TRBV29-1 and TRBJ2-7; the D gene is possibly TRBD1 (5 bases). The V end lost 1 base, the J end lost 0 bases, and 7 bases lay between the germline ends. The CDR3 loop spans 13 amino acids. Germline lookup yields CDR1 SQVTM and CDR2 ANQGSEA. The CDR3 nucleotides are TGCAGCGTTGAAGTCGACAGCTCCTACGAGCAGTACTTC. Translation gives CSVEVDSSYEQYF.

V gene TRBV5-1 combines with J gene TRBJ2-1; 7 bases match TRBD2. The length of the CDR3 is 14 residues. J was trimmed by 3 bases and V by 1 base; bases with no gene match: 1. Germline loops: CDR1 SGHRS, CDR2 YFSETQ. CDR3: CASSLSGIYNEQFF. The CDR3 DNA sequence: TGCGCCAGCAGCTTGAGCGGGATCTACAATGAGCAGTTCTTC.

The chain recombines TRBV27 with TRBJ2-7, with 7 positions matching TRBD2. V lost 2 bases and J lost 5; bases outside the gene matches: 3. CDR1 MNHEY and CDR2 SMNVEV come from the germline V gene (reference sequence). There are 13 residues in the CDR3. In DNA, the CDR3 is TGTGCCAGCAGTTTAGCGGGAGAGGACGAGCAGTACTTC. It translates to CASSLAGEDEQYF.

The chain carries TRBV28 and TRBJ2-5; D possibly corresponds to TRBD2 (6 bases). This CDR3 comprises 15 residues. Trimming removed 3 bases at V and 3 bases at J, with 14 bases between. Germline V gene sequence: CDR1 MDHEN, CDR2 SYDVKM. This CDR3 reads CASSFGGTEEETQYF. The CDR3 bases are TGTGCCAGCAGTTTTGGGGGGACGGAGGAAGAGACCCAGTACTTC.

The chain uses TRBV28 and TRBJ2-4; D unresolved. CDR1 and CDR2 (germline): MDHEN, SYDVKM. The CDR3 is made up of 16 amino acids. V lost 3 bases and J lost 5, with 17 bases in between. The CDR3 DNA reads TGTGCCAGCAGTTTTACCCACAGAGCCCCCGAAAACATTCAGTACTTC. This codes for CASSFTHRAPENIQYF.

V gene TRBV21-1 combines with J gene TRBJ2-7; TRBD1, the table's D call, lacks a check against the DNA. TRBV21-1 is termed a pseudogene. The CDR3 totals 14 residues. The CDR3: CASSKETGNYEQYF. The CDR3 nucleotides read TGTGCCAGCAGCAAAGAAACAGGGAACTACGAGCAGTACTTC.

The chain carries TRBV27 and TRBJ2-5; 13 bases line up with TRBD2. CDR3 length: 12 residues. Germline CDR1 and CDR2: MNHEY and SMNVEV (reference sequence). The junction had 5 bases not matched to a gene; V was cut back by 8 bases and J by 11 bases. As DNA, the CDR3 is TGTGCCAGCTCCTCGGGACTAGCGGGACAGTACTTC. Protein product: CASSSGLAGQYF.

The gene calls are TRBV11-2 and TRBJ2-2, with TRBD1 matching over 7 bases. V trimming: 6 bases; J trimming: 0 bases; junction bases outside the gene matches: 4. Per germline, CDR1 SGHAT and CDR2 FQNNGV. The length of the CDR3 is 15 residues. The CDR3 spells CASSWTGSNTGELFF. The CDR3 DNA sequence: TGTGCCAGCAGTTGGACAGGTTCGAACACCGGGGAGCTGTTTTTT.

The rearrangement uses TRBV6-5 and TRBJ2-1, with 7 bases lining up with TRBD1. Germline trimming cut 5 bases from V and 4 bases from J; bases unmatched to any gene: 8. The CDR3 has 15 residues. CDR1 MNHEY and CDR2 SVGAGI come from the germline V gene. CDR3 bases: TGTGCCAGCAGTATTGCCGGGACAGATTACAATGAGCAGTTCTTC. Protein product: CASSIAGTDYNEQFF.

This rearrangement joins TRBV10-2 to TRBJ2-3; 10 bases agree with TRBD2. The CDR3 runs 15 residues. The V segment lost 3 bases and the J segment 1 base; nucleotides outside the gene matches: 1. The germline gives CDR1 WSHSY, CDR2 SAAADI. Here the CDR3 DNA reads TGCGCCAGCAGTGATGGGACTAGCGGCACAGATACGCAGTATTTT. It translates to CASSDGTSGTDTQYF.

DNA of the CDR3: TGTGCCAGCAGCCGTTCTGGTGGGGACACTGAAGCTTTCTTT. Residues: CASSRSGGDTEAFF. The J gene is TRBJ1-1, the V gene TRBV6-5, with unresolved D. Germline V gives CDR1 MNHEY, CDR2 SVGAGI. This CDR3 has 14 residues. Trimming took off 6 bases at V and 3 bases at J, with 14 bases between the two ends.

This sequence joins TRBV19 and TRBJ1-4; 7 nucleotides agree with TRBD1. Germline lookup yields CDR1 LNHDA and CDR2 SQIVND (reference sequence). The CDR3 is 14 amino acids. The J segment lost 5 bases and the V segment lost 5 bases, leaving 5 bases of the junction unmatched. The CDR3 DNA reads as TGTGCCAGTAGTGTCCGGGACAGCAATGAAAAACTGTTTTTT. It translates to CASSVRDSNEKLFF. The full variable domain, in which reference TRBV19 and TRBJ1-4 provide the parts outside the CDR3, is DGGITQSPKYLFRKEGQNVTLSCEQNLNHDAMYWYRQDPGQGLRLIYYSQIVNDFQKGDIAEGYSVSREKKESFPLTVTSAQKNPTAFYLCASSVRDSNEKLFFGSGTQLSVL.

The sample holds one count of this clone. The chain joins TRBV7-8 to TRBJ2-7; 8 nucleotides line up with TRBD1. The germline V gene encodes CDR1 SGHVS and CDR2 FQNEAQ. V trimming: 4 bases; J trimming: 7 bases; junction bases outside the gene matches: 12. This CDR3 has 15 residues. CDR3 nucleotide sequence: TGTGCCAGCAGCTCGACGGACAGGGTTCTTAGTGAGCAGTACTTC. Its protein product is CASSSTDRVLSEQYF. Full variable domain (remainder filled in from reference TRBV7-8 and TRBJ2-7): GAGVSQSPRYKVAKRGQDVALRCDPISGHVSLFWYQQALGQGPEFLTYFQNEAQLDKSGLPSDRFFAERPEGSVSTLKIQRTQQEDSAVYLCASSSTDRVLSEQYFGPGTRLTVT.

The chain carries TRBV7-9 and TRBJ1-5, with a weak D call TRBD1 (5 bases). Trimming removed 1 base at V and 0 bases at J, with 13 bases between. Looked up from germline, CDR1 is SEHNR and CDR2 is FQNEAQ (reference sequence). The CDR3 spans 17 residues. CDR3 region: CASSLGSSTVSNQPQHF. The CDR3 DNA sequence: TGTGCCAGCAGCTTAGGTTCCTCGACAGTTAGCAATCAGCCCCAGCATTTT.

This chain joins TRBV6-6 and TRBJ2-1; D may be TRBD1 (6 bases). V lost 0 bases and J 9 bases, leaving 18 bases between the germline ends. This CDR3 is built from 16 residues. In germline, CDR1 is MNHNY, CDR2 SVGAGI (reference sequence). CDR3 protein: CASSYSIEGDGIEQFF. The DNA of the CDR3 is TGTGCCAGCAGTTACTCGATTGAGGGGGACGGGATTGAGCAGTTCTTC.

J is TRBJ2-1 and V is TRBV18; the D gene is possibly TRBD1 (5 bases). The CDR3 runs 13 residues. Germline V gene sequence: CDR1 KGHSH, CDR2 LQKENI. The V end was cut by 3 bases, the J end by 5 bases, with 8 bases between. CDR3 coding DNA: TGTGCCAGCTCACCTCTAGGGGACAATGAGCAGTTCTTC. Its protein is CASSPLGDNEQFF.

This rearrangement joins TRBV4-1 to TRBJ1-5; D possibly corresponds to TRBD1 (6 bases). V lost 4 bases, J lost 4 bases, and 17 bases lay in between. This CDR3 contains 16 residues. The germline V gene encodes CDR1 MGHRA and CDR2 YSYEKL. For the CDR3, the DNA is TGCGCCAGCAGCCTAGCCGGCGGGGGGCGGAATCAGCCCCAGCATTTT. Residues: CASSLAGGGRNQPQHF.